One and the same sample provided the 30 T cell receptor beta chains below, sequenced in a study of cytomegalovirus exposure and HLA in healthy donors. Method: immunoSEQ multiplex PCR; TCRdb's copy keeps in-frame clones and lacks some. Among over 60,000 clones listed, around 95% were seen once. The sequencing sample was made of PBMCs. Receptors were obtained from a man between 18 and 29 years old in good health and CMV-seronegative.

About this clone: The junction differs from germline at one of its ends, possibly a read error. V is TRBV6-5 and J is TRBJ2-5; TRBD1 is a possible D gene (6 bases). Germline assignment: CDR1 MNHEY and CDR2 SVGAGI. This CDR3 spans 12 amino acids. Here the CDR3 reads CASSDTGRPLHF. The CDR3 region has the DNA TGTGCCAGCAGTGATACAGGGCGCCCCCTGCACTTC.

The rearrangement links TRBV19 to TRBJ2-3; 7 bases are shared with TRBD2. The germline gives CDR1 LNHDA, CDR2 SQIVND (reference sequence). J was trimmed by 1 base and V by 7 bases; bases with no gene match: 5. This CDR3 is 14 amino acids long. The CDR3 region has the DNA TGTGCCAGTACCCCGGGAGGAGGCACAGATACGCAGTATTTT. It codes for CASTPGGGTDTQYF.

This chain links TRBV21-1 with TRBJ1-3. TRBV21-1 counts as a pseudogene. The CDR3 totals 15 residues. The CDR3 loop reads CASSIGRDSGNTIYF. CDR3 bases: TGTGCCAGCAGCATAGGACGGGACTCTGGAAACACCATATATTTT.

This sequence joins TRBV27 and TRBJ2-3, with a possible D match to TRBD1 (5 bases). This CDR3 comprises 15 residues. Trimming removed 4 bases from V and 0 bases from J, with 11 bases in between. Germline V lookup: CDR1 MNHEY, CDR2 SMNVEV (reference sequence). For the CDR3, the DNA is TGTGCCAGCAGTTGGGGCAGGGTTAGCACAGATACGCAGTATTTT. Translation gives CASSWGRVSTDTQYF.

This chain links TRBV5-5 with TRBJ2-6, with D hard to call. Germline V lookup: CDR1 SGHKS, CDR2 YYEKEE (reference sequence). The CDR3 runs 14 residues. Trimming shortened V by 1 base and J by 4 bases, and 6 bases separated the two germline ends. The CDR3 DNA reads as TGTGCCAGCAGCTTGTTCCGGGGGGCCAACGTCCTGACTTTC. This encodes CASSLFRGANVLTF.

This sequence joins TRBV7-9 and TRBJ2-7, with 8 bases lining up with TRBD2. The CDR3 sequence is 16 residues long. CDR1 is SEHNR, CDR2 FQNEAQ, per germline (reference sequence). J lost 6 bases, V lost 2 bases, and 12 bases had no gene match. CDR3 sequence (DNA): TGTGCCAGCAGCTTAAGCGGGGGAGGAGCAGAGTTCGAGCAGTACTTC. It codes for CASSLSGGGAEFEQYF.

The rearrangement links TRBV28 to TRBJ2-3, with unresolved D. CDR1 is MDHEN and CDR2 is SYDVKM in the germline V gene. Deletions cut 3 bases from V and 9 bases from J, with 22 bases between. The CDR3 totals 16 residues. DNA of the CDR3: TGTGCCAGCAGTTTTGACCGGGTTAGGCTGTTAGACACGCAGTATTTT. Amino acid sequence: CASSFDRVRLLDTQYF.

CDR3 residues: CASRARLAGSTDTQYF. The DNA for the CDR3 is TGTGCCAGCAGGGCCAGACTAGCGGGGAGCACAGATACGCAGTATTTT. The chain couples TRBV28 to TRBJ2-3; TRBD2 agrees at 11 bases. Germline CDR1 MDHEN, CDR2 SYDVKM. This CDR3 has 16 residues. Losses at the gene ends were 6 bases for V and 0 bases for J; bases not matched to a gene: 5.

V is TRBV27 and J is TRBJ1-1; 7 bases agree with TRBD1. Germline values: CDR1 MNHEY, CDR2 SMNVEV (reference sequence). J lost 7 bases, V lost 7 bases, and 3 bases had no gene match. This CDR3 has 11 amino acids. The CDR3 DNA sequence: TGTGCCAGCAACCAGGGGGGTGAAGCTTTCTTT. It codes for CASNQGGEAFF.

The rearrangement joins TRBV7-2 to TRBJ2-5, with D possibly TRBD1 on 6 matching bases. The V gene lost 5 bases and the J gene lost 1 base, with 17 bases spanning the gap. The CDR3 is 16 amino acids. CDR1 and CDR2 from the germline V gene are SGHTA and FQGNSA. The chain's CDR3 is CASSASGTRFQETQYF. CDR3 nucleotides: TGTGCCAGCAGCGCTTCCGGGACAAGATTCCAAGAGACCCAGTACTTC. Full variable domain (outside the CDR3, taken from reference TRBV7-2 and TRBJ2-5): GAGVSQSPSNKVTEKGKDVELRCDPISGHTALYWYRQSLGQGLEFLIYFQGNSAPDKSGLPSDRFSAERTGGSVSTLTIQRTQQEDSAVYLCASSASGTRFQETQYFGPGTRLLVL.

The gene calls are TRBV7-9 and TRBJ2-2; a weak D match, TRBD1 (6 bases). CDR3 size: 15 residues. Germline V gene sequence: CDR1 SEHNR, CDR2 FQNEAQ (reference sequence). V shed 4 bases and J shed 6 bases, with 15 bases lying between them. The CDR3 here is CASSSYRDSAGELFF. Written as DNA, the CDR3 is TGTGCCAGCAGCTCATACAGGGATTCGGCCGGGGAGCTGTTTTTT.

This chain uses TRBV7-9 with TRBJ2-7; 7 bases agree with TRBD1. CDR3 size: 12 residues. Germline V CDR1 and CDR2: SEHNR, FQNEAQ (reference sequence). V dropped 5 bases and J dropped 4; count of bases not matched to a gene: 2. CDR3 loop: CASSTGEYEQYF. Here the CDR3 DNA reads TGTGCCAGCAGCACAGGGGAGTACGAGCAGTACTTC.

The chain employs TRBV6-5 and TRBJ1-2; no firm D call. Trimming cost V 2 bases and J 7 bases, with 5 bases left between them. The CDR3 totals 11 residues. Looked up from germline, CDR1 is MNHEY and CDR2 is SVGAGI. This CDR3 is CASSYEAGYTF. CDR3 DNA: TGTGCCAGCAGTTACGAAGCTGGCTACACCTTC.

V gene TRBV4-1 combines with J gene TRBJ1-2, with a weak D call TRBD1 (6 bases). CDR3 length: 15 residues. The germline V gene encodes CDR1 MGHRA and CDR2 YSYEKL. V gave up 0 bases and J gave up 5 bases, with 13 bases separating them. CDR3: CASSQDQGLGYGYTF. In nucleotides, the CDR3 is TGCGCCAGCAGCCAAGATCAGGGGTTAGGATATGGCTACACCTTC.

The chain is built from TRBV2 and TRBJ2-3, with a tentative D call TRBD1 (6 bases). V was pared by 5 bases and J by 0 bases, with 12 bases between. The CDR3 has 15 amino acids. CDR1 SNHLY and CDR2 FYNNEI come from the germline V gene. The DNA for the CDR3 is TGTGCCAGCAGTACCACAGGGACCAGCACAGATACGCAGTATTTT. Translating gives CASSTTGTSTDTQYF.

V and J are TRBV7-9 and TRBJ2-7, with TRBD1 identical over 11 bases. Germline V gene data show CDR1 as SEHNR and CDR2 as FQNEAQ (reference sequence). Germline trimming cut 5 bases from V and 4 bases from J; bases unmatched to any gene: 13. CDR3 length equals 17 residues. The CDR3 here is CASSATWTGGSFYEQYF. As DNA, the CDR3 is TGTGCCAGCAGCGCTACATGGACAGGGGGCAGCTTTTACGAGCAGTACTTC.

This clone was seen a single time. This chain uses TRBV9 with TRBJ2-5, with 12 bases aligning to TRBD2. Trimming removed 2 bases from V and 2 bases from J; junction bases left unmatched: 1. This CDR3 contains 15 residues. The germline CDR1 and CDR2 sequences are SGDLS and YYNGEE. The CDR3 is CASSVLAGGQETQYF. As DNA, the CDR3 is TGTGCCAGCAGCGTCCTAGCGGGAGGGCAAGAGACCCAGTACTTC.

The chain combines TRBV9 with TRBJ2-1, with D possibly matching TRBD2 (5 bases). This CDR3 has 18 amino acids. Trimming took off 0 bases at V and 4 bases at J, with 20 bases between the two ends. Germline CDR1 reads SGDLS; CDR2 reads YYNGEE. CDR3 sequence: CASSVALSFSARYNEQFF. The CDR3 DNA sequence: TGTGCCAGCAGCGTAGCCCTATCTTTTAGCGCGCGGTACAATGAGCAGTTCTTC. Filled out from reference TRBV9 and TRBJ2-1, the complete variable domain reads DSGVTQTPKHLITATGQRVTLRCSPRSGDLSVYWYQQSLDQGLQFLIQYYNGEERAKGNILERFSAQQFPDLHSELNLSSLELGDSALYFCASSVALSFSARYNEQFFGPGTRLTVL.

The V call is TRBV4-1, the J call TRBJ2-7; D gene unclear. Germline values: CDR1 MGHRA, CDR2 YSYEKL. Trimming took off 1 base at V and 6 bases at J, with 13 bases between the two ends. The length of the CDR3 is 14 residues. The CDR3 protein is CASSQGAGSSEQYF. The CDR3, as DNA: TGCGCCAGCAGCCAAGGGGCAGGATCTTCCGAGCAGTACTTC.

J is TRBJ2-1 and V is TRBV6-1; 7 nucleotides agree with TRBD2. Germline CDR1 MNHNS, CDR2 SASEGT. CDR3 length equals 13 residues. The trim removed 3 bases at V and 7 bases at J, leaving 3 bases unmatched. In DNA, the CDR3 is TGTGCCAGCAGTGAGGGGAGGGTTAATGAGCAGTTCTTC. It specifies CASSEGRVNEQFF.

The chain employs TRBV5-1 and TRBJ1-3; TRBD1 matches at 11 bases. The length of the CDR3 is 17 residues. The ends lost 4 bases at V and 4 bases at J; junction bases unmatched: 10. Germline values: CDR1 SGHRS, CDR2 YFSETQ. CDR3 nucleotides: TGCGCCAGCAGCCAAGGGGACAGGGGGTATACAGGAAACACCATATATTTT. This gives the protein CASSQGDRGYTGNTIYF. Complete variable domain (other parts from reference TRBV5-1 and TRBJ1-3): KAGVTQTPRYLIKTRGQQVTLSCSPISGHRSVSWYQQTPGQGLQFLFEYFSETQRNKGNFPGRFSGRQFSNSRSEMNVSTLELGDSALYLCASSQGDRGYTGNTIYFGEGSWLTVV.

This chain links TRBV27 with TRBJ2-7, with D perhaps TRBD2 (5 bases). Trimming cost V 6 bases and J 3 bases, with 18 bases left between them. This CDR3 spans 15 amino acids. Germline V gene lookup returns CDR1 MNHEY and CDR2 SMNVEV (reference sequence). CDR3 sequence reads: CASSLGGWTYYEQYF. CDR3 nucleotide sequence: TGTGCCAGCAGCCTGGGTGGGTGGACTTACTACGAGCAGTACTTC.

This clone was picked up one time. This rearrangement joins TRBV6-1 to TRBJ1-4; 9 nucleotides line up with TRBD1. After removal of 4 bases from V and 5 bases from J, the junction contained 8 bases not matched to a gene. Looked up from germline, CDR1 is MNHNS and CDR2 is SASEGT. The CDR3 is 16 amino acids. The CDR3 sequence: CASSVEGGTGNEKLFF. CDR3 in DNA: TGTGCCAGCAGTGTCGAAGGAGGGACAGGGAATGAAAAACTGTTTTTT.

A remark on this clone: Other DNA sequences from this sample encode an identical CDR3 as well. V is TRBV11-2 and J is TRBJ2-5, with D perhaps TRBD1 (6 bases). The CDR3 has 13 amino acids. Deletions cut 6 bases from V and 2 bases from J, with 10 bases between. CDR1 is SGHAT and CDR2 is FQNNGV in the germline V gene. The CDR3 region has the DNA TGTGCCAGCAGTTTGGACAGTCAAGAGACCCAGTACTTC. Amino acid sequence: CASSLDSQETQYF.

The rearrangement links TRBV10-3 to TRBJ1-2, with 7 positions matching TRBD1. The CDR3 is 13 amino acids. Germline V CDR1 and CDR2: ENHRY, SYGVKD. The V segment lost 4 bases and the J segment 8 bases; nucleotides outside the gene matches: 7. Here the CDR3 DNA reads TGTGCCATCAGTGCGGACAGGCCAGGAGGCTACACCTTC. Residues: CAISADRPGGYTF.

The chain carries TRBV6-5 and TRBJ2-1; D may be TRBD1 (5 bases). The CDR3 consists of 15 residues. From germline, CDR1 is MNHEY and CDR2 SVGAGI. Trimming took off 2 bases at V and 0 bases at J, with 8 bases between the two ends. CDR3 in amino acids: CASSYGASSYNEQFF. The CDR3 nucleotides read TGTGCCAGCAGTTACGGGGCTAGCTCCTACAATGAGCAGTTCTTC.

The chain combines TRBV9 with TRBJ2-1; unclear D gene. The CDR3 is 15 amino acids. Germline V gene data show CDR1 as SGDLS and CDR2 as YYNGEE. V lost 3 bases and J lost 2, with 12 bases in between. CDR3 region: CASSAQPTPYNEQFF. Written as DNA, the CDR3 is TGTGCCAGCAGCGCCCAACCTACTCCCTACAATGAGCAGTTCTTC.

The chain is built from TRBV6-1 and TRBJ2-1; D may be TRBD2 (6 bases). Germline-derived CDR1 and CDR2 are MNHNS and SASEGT. The ends were cut back, 7 bases at V and 0 bases at J, with 10 bases in the middle. The CDR3 consists of 14 residues. The CDR3 nucleotides are TGTGCCAGCAAGGAGGGAGTCTCCTACAATGAGCAGTTCTTC. Translating it yields CASKEGVSYNEQFF.

The chain uses TRBV5-4 and TRBJ2-5, with D perhaps TRBD1 (6 bases). The CDR3 contains 15 residues. The germline V gene has CDR1 SGHNT and CDR2 YYREEE (reference sequence). The germline V and J ends were trimmed by 1 base and 5 bases, with 15 bases remaining between them. The CDR3 here is CASSLYSGERETQYF. CDR3 bases: TGTGCCAGCAGCTTGTACTCAGGGGAGAGGGAGACCCAGTACTTC.

The chain recombines TRBV5-6 with TRBJ2-7, with D perhaps TRBD2 (5 bases). This CDR3 is built from 11 residues. V gave up 1 base and J gave up 7 bases, with 6 bases separating them. Germline-derived CDR1 and CDR2 are SGHDT and YYEEEE. The CDR3, as DNA: TGTGCCAGCAGCTTGTCGGGGGAGCAGTACTTC. Residues: CASSLSGEQYF.